Reported below is one TCR beta chain. This clone's antigen is unknown. Per-base quality was not reported, and no clone a single base away is much larger than it. V trim: 7 bases; J trim: 5 bases; unmatched bases: 22. In the germline V gene (reference sequence), CDR1 corresponds to MNHEY and CDR2 to SMNVEV. Measured from the cysteine to the phenylalanine, the CDR3 is 18 residues long. Left in the record is the CDR3 DNA by itself, 54 bases read in frame from the first base. The method behind the library was the immunoSEQ multiplex PCR assay. The multiplex PCR relied on a mix of 60 forward primers for TCR Vbeta segments and 13 reverse primers for TCR Jbeta segments. A multiplex PCR assay on genomic DNA amplified the CDR3 region of rearranged TCR beta genes. The amplified TCR beta libraries were sequenced on the Illumina HiSeq System as 87-base-pair reads. In the authors' own workflow: A later analysis tallied tens of millions of unique TCR beta chains across the approximately 670 repertoires, and about 12 million of those chains were shared by two or more donors. Raw reads were error-corrected and collapsed into unique sequences with a nearest-neighbor algorithm that merged closely related sequences to remove PCR and sequencing errors. V, D and J gene segments were assigned by aligning CDR3 sequences to IMGT reference sequences. For a sequence to be retained, at least a six-nucleotide match to both a V gene segment and a J gene segment was required. Rearrangements were called productive when the CDR3 lacked stop codons and stayed in frame with V and J; all others were non-productive. Following IMGT convention, CDR3 was defined as the stretch from the second conserved V-encoded cysteine up to the conserved J-encoded phenylalanine. The earlier analysis of fewer than 750 of the donors excluded sequences that lacked an unambiguous match to a single V gene segment. In an earlier analysis of a few hundred of the donors, V segments were called functional above 56.7% productive rearrangements and were called segregating when the between-donor standard deviation exceeded 5%. To diagnose cytomegalovirus status from the catalog of TCR beta chain sequences, a statistical classification framework was built. A later analysis assigned V and J genes by comparing TCR nucleotide sequences with IMGT/GENE-DB human TR gene sequences. In a later analysis, CDR3 sequences and most-parsimonious VDJ recombination scenarios were assigned using the TCRdist pipeline. A later analysis defined each TCR beta chain by its CDR3 amino acid sequence plus V-gene family, and excluded reads lacking a unique V-gene family. In a later analysis, 500 to 700 highly shared, low-generation-probability nucleotide sequences were removed to address suspected cross-contamination and a sequencing artifact. For each public chain, a later analysis derived a clonal expansion index from normalized ranks of inferred template counts within each repertoire. In a later analysis, generation probabilities were computed with a VDJ recombination model fitted to out-of-frame rearrangements, and the resulting probabilities were checked against IGoR. In a later analysis, hypergeometric tests were used to score TCR-TCR, TCR-HLA and TCR-CMV co-occurrence, with a repertoire-size bias correction applied to TCR pairs. A later analysis estimated false discovery rates by permuting HLA or CMV assignments 20 times. In a later analysis, co-occurring TCRs were grouped with DBSCAN, and TCRdist sequence similarity was added when clustering was performed within HLA-allele-positive subsets. For co-occurrence clustering, repertoires with fewer than 30,000 or more than 120,000 public chains were excluded, along with 5 or 6 repertoires with anomalous nucleotide sharing. As stored in TCRdb, this immuneACCESS dataset retains in-frame rearrangements with V and J assigned. A fraction of the clones does not appear; measured against another copy, unresolved V genes explain less than half of the discrepancy, and the remainder lacks a known reason. That table is the source of V, J and clone size, and D and trimming were worked out from the DNA. The table for this sample lists some 120,000 clones; 75% to 85% of them were counted only once. The ten largest clones add up to over 2.5% of the sample.

These data belong to a study of cytomegalovirus exposure and HLA in healthy donors (dated by TCRdb to about 2017). Study-level background: According to an earlier analysis of a few hundred of the donors, 150 million to 200 million T cells yielded some 120 million unique TCR beta sequences and more than 250 Gb of sequence data. About five DR-DQ haplotypes were treated as single units for association and clustering because of strong linkage in the cohort. Rather than using new phenotypic data, the later analysis identified candidate immune exposures from TCR beta sequences and from how often those sequences occurred across donors. In a later analysis, previously published TCR beta repertoires from 550 to 700 donors were re-analyzed and high-resolution HLA genotyping was added so that TCR occurrence patterns could be studied. The aim of the study was to test whether cataloging public T cell receptors could identify signatures of past pathogen exposure. Using immunosequencing, the study profiled T cell repertoires from around 670 subjects and related those repertoires to cytomegalovirus serostatus. Among the roughly 400 genotyped donors, around 79% belonged to the genetic ancestry cluster associated with self-reported Caucasian donors. A later genetic analysis used genome-wide SNP genotypes for about three fifths of the 666 donors, treating that subset as a discovery cohort. Among about 390 genotyped donors of the cohort, an average of around 240,000 unique TCR beta nucleotide sequences were sequenced per donor, roughly 20% of them non-productive. Every repertoire in the discovery cohort had been generated on one and the same sequencing platform. Besides the first cohort of some 670 subjects, a separate validation cohort made up of 120 or so different subjects was used. Donor age, sex, ethnicity and CMV serostatus were collected together with the repertoire data. The study combined high-throughput TCR immunosequencing, statistical association of individual TCRs with disease status, and machine learning to predict cytomegalovirus infection status. Typing coverage varied by locus: 629-630 donors for A, B, C, DRB1 and DQB1; approximately 500 for DQA1; 606 for DPA1; roughly 450 for DPB1. In an earlier analysis of more than 550 of the donors, high-throughput TCR beta sequencing was used to judge whether each TCR beta V gene segment behaved as functional or pseudogenic. Approximately 300 gigabases of sequencing data and approximately 85 million unique TCR sequences were included in an early release covering 550 to 800 HLA-typed donors. HLA typing covered class I and class II loci at four-digit resolution. Summary of the overall study and its limitations: Cytomegalovirus status was reported to be diagnosed by the classifier with high specificity and sensitivity in both the original and validation cohorts. Because HLA typing was missing for some donors at each locus, association tests included only the typed subset. Because the 87-base-pair reads could not distinguish some IMGT-functional V segments, including TRBV6-2 and TRBV6-3, those segments were excluded. A later genetic analysis reported fewer N-insertions in productive TCRs among donors in an Asian-associated ancestry cluster than the roughly 650-donor mean. A later analysis reported that several top co-occurrence clusters appeared linked to parvovirus B19, influenza, CMV and Epstein-Barr virus. A group of highly shared sequence variants was considered likely to be a technical artifact of the sequencing pipeline. In a later analysis, 15,000 to 20,000 TCR beta sequences were associated with specific HLA alleles at a false discovery rate of 0.05. Correlated functional status among segregating V segments might reflect linkage disequilibrium, but an unknown experimental factor could not be ruled out. Roughly uniform sequencing depth across donors was assumed in presence/absence analyses, although this assumption may not hold. According to the authors, the approach could potentially be generalized to other disease states and immunological phenotypes. When HLA alleles, especially DR and DQ, strongly co-occurred, TCR associations were difficult to assign to individual alleles. According to a later analysis, TCR association rates differed among HLA loci, with DRB1 alleles showing the most associated TCRs and HLA-C alleles showing the fewest. V-gene and J-gene trimming of TCR beta chains was associated with a missense DCLRE1C variant in a later genetic analysis, and the association was replicated in an independent cohort. This cohort had only TCR beta chains sequenced, and the lack of alpha or paired-chain data limited which features could be detected. In vitro tests confirmed that a few of the cytomegalovirus-associated TCR beta chains recognize cytomegalovirus antigens. A later analysis found that most CMV-associated TCR beta chains appeared HLA-restricted, with HLA associations seemingly driven largely by CMV exposure. The only immune exposure information available for the cohort was CMV serostatus. Because counts were too low, more than 15 rarely observed V segments, including chromosome 9 orphons, were left out of the earlier analysis of some 600 of the donors. A further reported finding was that TCR beta sequences accurately predicted the HLA-A and HLA-B alleles for most subjects in the first cohort. Compared with equally common non-associated chains, HLA-associated TCR beta chains in a later analysis were more clonally expanded and had lower generation probabilities. While some public TCRs were present in many individuals, most TCR sequences turned up only very rarely across donors. In the study, 150 to 200 TCR beta chains were listed as associated with cytomegalovirus. In an earlier analysis of roughly 560 of the donors, most TCR beta V segments were observed in productive rearrangements about 90% or about 30% of the time, broadly matching IMGT annotations.

The cohort was made up of 500 to 800 healthy bone marrow donors. All cohort members were sampled while nominally healthy, although unrecorded immune exposures were likely present. The donor tested CMV seronegative, placing the donor among the 350 or so seronegative members of the cohort. A peripheral blood sample was collected from each donor, and TCR beta sequencing was performed on peripheral blood mononuclear cells. Genomic DNA extraction from the blood cell samples was performed with the Qiagen DNeasy Blood Extraction Kit. Source material: PBMCs. The chain was built from TRBV27 and TRBJ2-7; the central 8 bases match TRBD1. This clonotype was obtained from a male donor in good health and CMV-seronegative. The DNA is TGTGCCAGCAATCAACACGCAACCCGAGGACAGGGAGCCCACGAGCAGTACTTC. The translation is CASNQHATRGQGAHEQYF.